This TCR beta chain was captured by sequencing in a study of identical twins. CDR1 SGHAT and CDR2 FQNNGV come from the germline V gene. The V and J ends lost 0 bases and 1 base, in that order; junction bases with no gene match: 4. This CDR3 is built from 16 residues. TCRdb independently ran MiXCR on the 5' RACE reads; one entry per CDR3 protein. The table has 650,000 to 750,000 distinct CDR3 sequences, 21% seen once. These same data were also listed under a study on T cells expressing NK-cell markers. This second report adds: The share of CD8+ T cells held by dominant NKG2C+ clonotypes was about 1.0-8% in several donors. Questions lingered over whether expanded NKG2C+ T cell clones were HCMV-specific.

The chain uses TRBV11-2 and TRBJ2-3, with 7 nucleotides matching TRBD1. The TCR was taken from a woman between 18 and 29 years old in good health. Material: PBMCs. CDR3 residues: CASSLDTQGGTDTQYF. In nucleotides, the CDR3 is TGTGCCAGCAGCTTAGATACCCAGGGGGGCACAGATACGCAGTATTTT. Filled out from reference TRBV11-2 and TRBJ2-3, the complete variable domain reads EAGVAQSPRYKIIEKRQSVAFWCNPISGHATLYWYQQILGQGPKLLIQFQNNGVVDDSQLPKDRFSAERLKGVDSTLKIQPAKLEDSAVYLCASSLDTQGGTDTQYFGPGTRLTVL.